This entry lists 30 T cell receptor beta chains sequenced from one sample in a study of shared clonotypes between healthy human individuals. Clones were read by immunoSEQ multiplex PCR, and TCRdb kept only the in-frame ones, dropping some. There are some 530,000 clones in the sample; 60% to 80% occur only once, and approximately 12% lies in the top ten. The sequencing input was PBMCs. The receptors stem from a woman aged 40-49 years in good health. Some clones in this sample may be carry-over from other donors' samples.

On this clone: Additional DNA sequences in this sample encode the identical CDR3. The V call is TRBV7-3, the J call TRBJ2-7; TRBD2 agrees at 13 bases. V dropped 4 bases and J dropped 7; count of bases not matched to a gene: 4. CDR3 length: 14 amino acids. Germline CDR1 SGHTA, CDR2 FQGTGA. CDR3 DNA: TGTGCCAGCAGCTCCGGGACTAGCGGGACGGAGCAGTACTTC. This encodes CASSSGTSGTEQYF.

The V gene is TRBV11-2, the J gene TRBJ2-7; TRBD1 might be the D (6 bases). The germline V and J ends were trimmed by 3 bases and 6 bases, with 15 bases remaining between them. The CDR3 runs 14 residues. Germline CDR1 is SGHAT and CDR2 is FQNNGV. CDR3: CASSFRAGESEQYF. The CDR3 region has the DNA TGTGCCAGCAGCTTTCGGGCAGGGGAGAGCGAGCAGTACTTC.

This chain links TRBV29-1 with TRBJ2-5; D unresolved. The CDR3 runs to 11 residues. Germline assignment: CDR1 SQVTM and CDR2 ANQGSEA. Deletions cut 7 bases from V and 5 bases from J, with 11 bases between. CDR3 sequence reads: CSAGPLETQYF. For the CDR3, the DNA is TGCAGCGCCGGACCCCTGGAGACCCAGTACTTC.

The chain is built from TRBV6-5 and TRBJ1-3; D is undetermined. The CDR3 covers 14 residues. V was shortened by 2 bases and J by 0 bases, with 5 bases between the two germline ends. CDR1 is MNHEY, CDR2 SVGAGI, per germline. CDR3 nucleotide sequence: TGTGCCAGCAGTTACAGGAACTCTGGAAACACCATATATTTT. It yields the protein CASSYRNSGNTIYF.

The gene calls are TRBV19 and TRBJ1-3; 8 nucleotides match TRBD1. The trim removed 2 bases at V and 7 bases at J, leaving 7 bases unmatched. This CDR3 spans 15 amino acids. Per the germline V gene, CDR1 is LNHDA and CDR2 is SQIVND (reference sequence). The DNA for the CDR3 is TGTGCCAGTAGTATAAAAGGACAGGGCGACAACACCATATATTTT. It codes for CASSIKGQGDNTIYF. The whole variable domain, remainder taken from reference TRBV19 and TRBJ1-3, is DGGITQSPKYLFRKEGQNVTLSCEQNLNHDAMYWYRQDPGQGLRLIYYSQIVNDFQKGDIAEGYSVSREKKESFPLTVTSAQKNPTAFYLCASSIKGQGDNTIYFGEGSWLTVV.

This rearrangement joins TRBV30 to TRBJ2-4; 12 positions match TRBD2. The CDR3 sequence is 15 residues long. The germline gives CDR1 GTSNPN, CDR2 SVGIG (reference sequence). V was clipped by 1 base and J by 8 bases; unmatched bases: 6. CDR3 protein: CAWSGTSGMSYIQYF. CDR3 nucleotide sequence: TGTGCCTGGAGTGGGACTAGCGGGATGAGCTACATTCAGTACTTC.

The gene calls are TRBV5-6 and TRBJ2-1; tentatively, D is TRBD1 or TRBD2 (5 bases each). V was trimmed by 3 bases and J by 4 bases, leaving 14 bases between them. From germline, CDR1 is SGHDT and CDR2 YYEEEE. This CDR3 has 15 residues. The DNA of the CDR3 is TGTGCCAGCAGCTCGACCGGGACCCAATACAATGAGCAGTTCTTC. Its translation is CASSSTGTQYNEQFF.

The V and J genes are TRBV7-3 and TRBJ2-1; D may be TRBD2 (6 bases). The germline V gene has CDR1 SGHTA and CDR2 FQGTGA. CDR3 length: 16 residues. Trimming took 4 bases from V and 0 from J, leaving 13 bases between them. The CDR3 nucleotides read TGTGCCAGCAGCTATCGAGCGGGTATCTCCTACAATGAGCAGTTCTTC. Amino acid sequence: CASSYRAGISYNEQFF. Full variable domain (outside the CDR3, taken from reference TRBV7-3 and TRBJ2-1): GAGVSQTPSNKVTEKGKYVELRCDPISGHTALYWYRQSLGQGPEFLIYFQGTGAADDSGLPNDRFFAVRPEGSVSTLKIQRTERGDSAVYLCASSYRAGISYNEQFFGPGTRLTVL.

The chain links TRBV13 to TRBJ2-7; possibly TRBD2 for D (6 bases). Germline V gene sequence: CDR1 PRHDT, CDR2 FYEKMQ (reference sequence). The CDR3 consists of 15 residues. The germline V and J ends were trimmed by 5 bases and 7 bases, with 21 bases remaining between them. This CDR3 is CASSPSRRDRVEQYF. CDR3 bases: TGTGCCAGCAGCCCCTCCCGGCGGGACCGGGTGGAGCAGTACTTC.

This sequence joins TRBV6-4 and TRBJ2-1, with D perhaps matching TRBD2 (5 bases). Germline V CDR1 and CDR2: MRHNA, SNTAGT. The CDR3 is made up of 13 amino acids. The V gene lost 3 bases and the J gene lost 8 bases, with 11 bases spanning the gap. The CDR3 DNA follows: TGTGCCAGCAGTGAGTCTAGCTGGGATGAGCAGTTCTTC. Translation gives CASSESSWDEQFF.

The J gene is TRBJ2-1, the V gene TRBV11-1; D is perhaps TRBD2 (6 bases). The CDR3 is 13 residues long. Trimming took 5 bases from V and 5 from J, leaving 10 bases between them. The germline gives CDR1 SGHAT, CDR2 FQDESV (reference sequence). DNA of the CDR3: TGTGCCAGCAGCCTCCGGGAGAACAATGAGCAGTTCTTC. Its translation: CASSLRENNEQFF.

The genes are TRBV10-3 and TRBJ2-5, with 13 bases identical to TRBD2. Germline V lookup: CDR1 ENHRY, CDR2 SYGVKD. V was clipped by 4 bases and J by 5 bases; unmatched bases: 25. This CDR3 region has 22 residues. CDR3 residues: CAISVFPAGTSGRAGGRETQYF. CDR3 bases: TGTGCCATCAGTGTGTTCCCGGCAGGAACTAGCGGGAGGGCCGGGGGAAGGGAGACCCAGTACTTC.

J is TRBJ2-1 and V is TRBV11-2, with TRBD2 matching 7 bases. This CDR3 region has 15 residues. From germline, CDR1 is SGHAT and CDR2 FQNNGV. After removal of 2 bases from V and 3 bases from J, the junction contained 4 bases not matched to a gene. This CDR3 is CASSLSSGRYNEQFF. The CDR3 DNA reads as TGTGCCAGCAGCTTATCTAGCGGACGCTACAATGAGCAGTTCTTC.

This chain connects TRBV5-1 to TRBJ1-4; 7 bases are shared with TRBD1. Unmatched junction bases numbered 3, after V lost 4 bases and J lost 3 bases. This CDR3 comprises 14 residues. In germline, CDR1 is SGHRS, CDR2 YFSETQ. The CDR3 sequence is CASSEGQPNEKLFF. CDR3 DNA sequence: TGCGCCAGCAGCGAGGGACAGCCTAATGAAAAACTGTTTTTT.

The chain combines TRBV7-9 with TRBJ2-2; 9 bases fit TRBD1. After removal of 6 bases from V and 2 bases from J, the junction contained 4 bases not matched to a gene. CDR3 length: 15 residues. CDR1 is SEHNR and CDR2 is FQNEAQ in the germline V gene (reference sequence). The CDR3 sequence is CASSPGQGNTGELFF. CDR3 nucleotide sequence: TGTGCCAGCAGTCCGGGACAGGGAAACACCGGGGAGCTGTTTTTT.

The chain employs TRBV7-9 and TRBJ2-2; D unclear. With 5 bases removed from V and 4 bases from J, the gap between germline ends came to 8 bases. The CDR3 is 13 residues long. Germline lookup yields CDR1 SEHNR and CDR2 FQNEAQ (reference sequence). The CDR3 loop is CASSPRSTGELFF. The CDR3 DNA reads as TGTGCCAGCAGCCCCCGAAGCACCGGGGAGCTGTTTTTT.

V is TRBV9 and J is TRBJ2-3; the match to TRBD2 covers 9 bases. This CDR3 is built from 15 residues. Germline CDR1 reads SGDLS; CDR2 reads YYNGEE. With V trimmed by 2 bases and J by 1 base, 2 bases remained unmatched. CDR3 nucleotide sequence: TGTGCCAGCAGCGTTCTAGCGGGACGCACAGATACGCAGTATTTT. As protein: CASSVLAGRTDTQYF.

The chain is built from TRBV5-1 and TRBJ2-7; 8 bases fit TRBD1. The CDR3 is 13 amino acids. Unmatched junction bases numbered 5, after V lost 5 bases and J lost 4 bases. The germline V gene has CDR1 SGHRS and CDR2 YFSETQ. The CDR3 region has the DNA TGCGCCAGCAGGAATACAGGGGGATACGAGCAGTACTTC. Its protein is CASRNTGGYEQYF. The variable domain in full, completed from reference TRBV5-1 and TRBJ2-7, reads KAGVTQTPRYLIKTRGQQVTLSCSPISGHRSVSWYQQTPGQGLQFLFEYFSETQRNKGNFPGRFSGRQFSNSRSEMNVSTLELGDSALYLCASRNTGGYEQYFGPGTRLTVT.

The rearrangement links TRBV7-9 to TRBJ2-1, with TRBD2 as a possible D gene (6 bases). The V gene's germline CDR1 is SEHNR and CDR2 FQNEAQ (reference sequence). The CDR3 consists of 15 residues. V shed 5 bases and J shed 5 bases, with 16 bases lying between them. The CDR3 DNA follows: TGTGCCAGCAGCCAAGAGGCGGGGCGGCACAATGAGCAGTTCTTC. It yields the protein CASSQEAGRHNEQFF.

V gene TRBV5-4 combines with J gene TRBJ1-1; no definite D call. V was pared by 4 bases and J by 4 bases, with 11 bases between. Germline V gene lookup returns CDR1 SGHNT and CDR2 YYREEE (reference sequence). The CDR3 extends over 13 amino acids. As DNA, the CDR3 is TGTGCCAGCAGCGTTTGGGAGGCCACTGAAGCTTTCTTT. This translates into CASSVWEATEAFF.

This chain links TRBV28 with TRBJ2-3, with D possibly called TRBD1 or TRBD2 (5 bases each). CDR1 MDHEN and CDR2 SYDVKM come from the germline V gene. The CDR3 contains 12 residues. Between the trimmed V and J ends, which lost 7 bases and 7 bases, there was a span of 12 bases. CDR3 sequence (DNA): TGTGCCAGCACCAATTGGGGGTATACGCAGTATTTT. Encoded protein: CASTNWGYTQYF.

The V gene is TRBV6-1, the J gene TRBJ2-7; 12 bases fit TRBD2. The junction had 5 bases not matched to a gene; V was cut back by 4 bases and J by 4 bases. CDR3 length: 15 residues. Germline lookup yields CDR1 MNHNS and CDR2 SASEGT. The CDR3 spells CASSGLAGASYEQYF. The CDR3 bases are TGTGCCAGCAGTGGACTAGCGGGAGCAAGTTACGAGCAGTACTTC.

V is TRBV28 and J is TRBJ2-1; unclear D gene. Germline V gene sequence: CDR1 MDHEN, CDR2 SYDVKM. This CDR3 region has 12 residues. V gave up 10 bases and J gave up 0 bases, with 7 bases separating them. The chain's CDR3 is CATTSSYNEQFF. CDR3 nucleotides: TGTGCCACTACGAGCTCCTACAATGAGCAGTTCTTC. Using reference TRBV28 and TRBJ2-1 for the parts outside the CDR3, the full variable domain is DVKVTQSSRYLVKRTGEKVFLECVQDMDHENMFWYRQDPGLGLRLIYFSYDVKMKEKGDIPEGYSVSREKKERFSLILESASTNQTSMYLCATTSSYNEQFFGPGTRLTVL.

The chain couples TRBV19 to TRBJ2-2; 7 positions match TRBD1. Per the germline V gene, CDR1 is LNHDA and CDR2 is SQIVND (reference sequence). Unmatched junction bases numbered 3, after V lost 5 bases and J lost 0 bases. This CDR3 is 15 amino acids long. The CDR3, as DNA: TGTGCCAGTAGTCCCAGGGGGACGAACACCGGGGAGCTGTTTTTT. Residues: CASSPRGTNTGELFF.

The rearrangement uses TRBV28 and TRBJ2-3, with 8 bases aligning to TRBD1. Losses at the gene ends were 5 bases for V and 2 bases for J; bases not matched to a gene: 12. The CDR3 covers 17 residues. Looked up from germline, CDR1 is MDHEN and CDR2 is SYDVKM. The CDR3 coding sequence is TGTGCCAGCAGTCATAACAGGGGGAGGTACGACACAGATACGCAGTATTTT. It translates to CASSHNRGRYDTDTQYF.

The CDR3 DNA follows: TGTGCCAGCAGCGGGACAGGGGGGACAGATACGCAGTATTTT. This encodes CASSGTGGTDTQYF. The chain employs TRBV9 and TRBJ2-3, with 10 positions matching TRBD1. The CDR3 runs to 14 residues. CDR1 and CDR2 (germline): SGDLS, YYNGEE. Trimming at V came to 3 bases and at J to 3 bases, leaving 1 base not matched to a gene.

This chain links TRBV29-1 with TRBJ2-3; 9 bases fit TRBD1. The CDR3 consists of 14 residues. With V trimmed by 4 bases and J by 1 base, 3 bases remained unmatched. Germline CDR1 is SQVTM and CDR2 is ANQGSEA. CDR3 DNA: TGCAGCGTTGCACAGGGGGCTGGCACAGATACGCAGTATTTT. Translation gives CSVAQGAGTDTQYF.

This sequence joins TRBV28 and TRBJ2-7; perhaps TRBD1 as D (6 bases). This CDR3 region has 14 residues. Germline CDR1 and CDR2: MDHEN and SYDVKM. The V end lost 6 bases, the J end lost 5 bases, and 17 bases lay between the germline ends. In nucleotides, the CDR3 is TGTGCCAGCAGGATAAGACGAAACAGGGACGAGCAGTACTTC. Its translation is CASRIRRNRDEQYF.

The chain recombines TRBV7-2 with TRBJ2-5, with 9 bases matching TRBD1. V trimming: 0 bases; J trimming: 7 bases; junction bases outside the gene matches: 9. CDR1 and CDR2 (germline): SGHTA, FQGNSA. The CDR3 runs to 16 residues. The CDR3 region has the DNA TGTGCCAGCAGCTTAGCGTTACAGGGGGCTGTCGGGACCCAGTACTTC. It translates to CASSLALQGAVGTQYF. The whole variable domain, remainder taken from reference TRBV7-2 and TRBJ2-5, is GAGVSQSPSNKVTEKGKDVELRCDPISGHTALYWYRQSLGQGLEFLIYFQGNSAPDKSGLPSDRFSAERTGGSVSTLTIQRTQQEDSAVYLCASSLALQGAVGTQYFGPGTRLLVL.

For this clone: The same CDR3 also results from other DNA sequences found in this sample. This chain's CDR3 is CASIRAGANTEAFF. The CDR3 DNA reads TGTGCCAGCATAAGAGCGGGAGCGAACACTGAAGCTTTCTTT. V usage is TRBV7-9 and J usage is TRBJ1-1; D is undetermined. Trimming took 7 bases from V and 1 from J, leaving 13 bases between them. This CDR3 region has 14 residues. The V gene's germline CDR1 is SEHNR and CDR2 FQNEAQ (reference sequence).